This T cell receptor (beta chain) was sequenced during a study of blood T cell repertoires in COVID-19. Study-wide background: The United States, Italy and Spain were the sources of the acute and convalescent COVID-19 samples.

Trimming left V 1 base short and J 0 bases short, with 7 bases between. The CDR3 runs to 15 residues. Germline CDR1 SGHTA, CDR2 FQGNSA. Original methodology: It was from reference gene primer amplification that nucleated cell counts were estimated. Method: immunoSEQ multiplex PCR; TCRdb's copy keeps in-frame clones and lacks some. V and J calls and clone size come straight from that table; D and trimming were deduced from the DNA. The table lists about 84,000 clones, about four fifths of them singletons. Specimen: peripheral blood. The source of this sequence is a man at least 80 years old with active or convalescent COVID-19. This chain connects TRBV7-2 to TRBJ2-1; D may be TRBD2 (5 bases). The CDR3 is CASSLVGDSYNEQFF. The DNA for the CDR3 is TGTGCCAGCAGCTTAGTCGGGGACTCCTACAATGAGCAGTTCTTC.